What follows are 16 T cell receptor beta chains derived from one specimen sequenced in a study of identical twins. TCRdb ran MiXCR on the 5' RACE reads and lists one entry per CDR3 protein. The table has some 760,000 distinct CDR3 sequences, approximately 18% seen once. These data were also reused for a study on T cells expressing NK-cell markers.

Material for sequencing was PBMCs. The receptors here all came from a woman aged 18-29 years in good health.

This clonotype was counted between two and nine times. The chain has TRBV15 and TRBJ2-7; 8 bases are shared with TRBD1. The V segment lost 5 bases and the J segment 6 bases; nucleotides outside the gene matches: 6. Germline assignment: CDR1 LNHNV and CDR2 YYDKDF (reference sequence). The CDR3 has 13 amino acids. This CDR3 is CATSEDRAPEQYF. The CDR3 DNA reads TGTGCCACCAGCGAGGACAGGGCCCCCGAGCAGTACTTC. Filled out from reference TRBV15 and TRBJ2-7, the complete variable domain reads DAMVIQNPRYQVTQFGKPVTLSCSQTLNHNVMYWYQQKSSQAPKLLFHYYDKDFNNEADTPDNFQSRRPNTSFCFLDIRSPGLGDTAMYLCATSEDRAPEQYFGPGTRLTVT.

This clonotype was counted only a few times. The chain uses TRBV5-1 and TRBJ2-3, with a tentative D call TRBD2 (6 bases). CDR3 length: 14 amino acids. Between the trimmed V and J ends, which lost 3 bases and 1 base, there was a span of 9 bases. Germline values: CDR1 SGHRS, CDR2 YFSETQ. The CDR3 is CASSWDFGTDTQYF. As DNA, the CDR3 is TGCGCCAGCAGCTGGGACTTTGGCACAGATACGCAGTATTTT.

This clonotype appeared a few times. The chain uses TRBV12-3 or TRBV12-4 and TRBJ2-7; TRBD2 might be the D (6 bases). This CDR3 contains 15 residues. V was trimmed by 5 bases and J by 8 bases, leaving 22 bases between them. CDR3 coding DNA: TGTGCCAGCAGTCGGGCCGGGACTCCCACCCCCCAGCAGTACTTC. It encodes CASSRAGTPTPQQYF.

This clonotype came up a few times. CDR3 DNA sequence: TGCGCCAGCAGTGACTCCCTTTACTACGAGCAGTACTTC. Residues: CASSDSLYYEQYF. This chain uses TRBV10-2 with TRBJ2-7; D not certain. The CDR3 spans 13 residues. CDR1 WSHSY and CDR2 SAAADI come from the germline V gene. V dropped 3 bases and J dropped 3 bases, with 9 bases sitting between them.

The V and J genes are TRBV12-3 or TRBV12-4 and TRBJ1-6; 8 bases agree with TRBD1. The CDR3 is 14 residues long. Unmatched junction bases numbered 7, after V lost 6 bases and J lost 9 bases. In DNA, the CDR3 is TGTGCCAGCAGCGACAGGGGCGGGGGTTCACCCCTCCACTTT. It yields the protein CASSDRGGGSPLHF.

The rearrangement links TRBV15 to TRBJ2-7; possibly TRBD2 for D (6 bases). Germline CDR1 LNHNV, CDR2 YYDKDF (reference sequence). V was pared by 5 bases and J by 2 bases, with 13 bases between. The CDR3 spans 14 residues. CDR3 in DNA: TGTGCCACCAGCTGGGGGGATGGGACCTACGAGCAGTACTTC. It encodes CATSWGDGTYEQYF.

This clonotype was seen a few times. The V gene is TRBV6-5, the J gene TRBJ2-1; 9 nucleotides align to TRBD1. This CDR3 comprises 19 residues. Germline lookup yields CDR1 MNHEY and CDR2 SVGAGI. V was clipped by 0 bases and J by 6 bases; unmatched bases: 15. CDR3 sequence (DNA): TGTGCCAGCAGTTACTCTTTTATTTCTGAAGGACAGGGGTCCAATGAGCAGTTCTTC. Translated: CASSYSFISEGQGSNEQFF.

The J gene is TRBJ2-3, the V gene TRBV9; TRBD2 matches at 9 bases. CDR3 size: 16 residues. The germline CDR1 and CDR2 sequences are SGDLS and YYNGEE. The V and J ends lost 4 bases and 4 bases, in that order; junction bases with no gene match: 10. CDR3 sequence (DNA): TGTGCCAGCAGCCCACGTAGCGGGAGTCTGGCAGATACGCAGTATTTT. The encoded protein is CASSPRSGSLADTQYF.

The chain is built from TRBV29-1 and TRBJ2-3; 8 positions agree with TRBD2. CDR1 is SQVTM, CDR2 ANQGSEA, per germline. The CDR3 sequence is 15 residues long. With V trimmed by 6 bases and J by 1 base, 9 bases remained unmatched. CDR3 sequence reads: CSVGTSSSGTDTQYF. The CDR3 nucleotides are TGCAGCGTCGGGACTAGTAGTAGTGGCACAGATACGCAGTATTTT.

The V gene is TRBV12-3 or TRBV12-4, the J gene TRBJ2-1; D unclear. Trimming took 5 bases from V and 6 from J, leaving 14 bases between them. The CDR3 contains 14 residues. Here the CDR3 reads CASSPFEGSNEQFF. The CDR3 DNA sequence: TGTGCCAGCAGTCCCTTTGAAGGCAGCAATGAGCAGTTCTTC.

This clonotype was seen a few times. V is TRBV5-1 and J is TRBJ2-4; 7 nucleotides match TRBD1. CDR3 size: 14 residues. V shed 5 bases and J 7 bases; nucleotides not matched to a gene: 9. Germline-derived CDR1 and CDR2 are SGHRS and YFSETQ. CDR3 bases: TGCGCCAGCAGGGACCAGGGACAGTCGAACATTCAGTACTTC. Protein: CASRDQGQSNIQYF.

This clonotype appeared a few times. This chain connects TRBV6-2 or TRBV6-3 to TRBJ2-3; 11 bases map to TRBD2. The CDR3 sequence is 16 residues long. V lost 7 bases and J lost 3; bases outside the gene matches: 9. Germline V gene lookup returns CDR1 MNHEY and CDR2 SVGEGT. CDR3 sequence reads: CASNRNLAGGTDTQYF. CDR3 DNA: TGTGCCAGCAACCGGAACTTAGCGGGAGGGACAGATACGCAGTATTTT.

V is TRBV7-8 and J is TRBJ2-1; 7 bases line up with TRBD1. The CDR3 consists of 15 residues. V was pared by 5 bases and J by 7 bases, with 11 bases of the junction left unmatched. Germline-derived CDR1 and CDR2 are SGHVS and FQNEAQ. The CDR3 sequence is CASSGTGDSTNEQFF. The CDR3 DNA reads as TGTGCCAGCAGCGGAACAGGGGATTCTACAAATGAGCAGTTCTTC.

This clonotype was detected a few times. The CDR3 region has the DNA TGCGCCAGCAGCTTGGAGGCACCCACAGATACGCAGTATTTT. Translated: CASSLEAPTDTQYF. The rearrangement links TRBV5-1 to TRBJ2-3; D is unclear. Germline values: CDR1 SGHRS, CDR2 YFSETQ. Trimming pared 0 bases from V and 2 bases from J, leaving 7 bases between. The CDR3 extends over 14 amino acids.

The rearrangement joins TRBV27 to TRBJ1-1; no clear D. Germline V gene lookup returns CDR1 MNHEY and CDR2 SMNVEV (reference sequence). The ends were cut back, 7 bases at V and 0 bases at J, with 9 bases in the middle. The CDR3 has 13 amino acids. CDR3 in amino acids: CASTGRLNTEAFF. The DNA of the CDR3 is TGTGCCAGCACCGGACGCCTGAACACTGAAGCTTTCTTT.

This clonotype has more than one count but fewer than ten. The chain's CDR3 is CSAPDLGGTDTQYF. As DNA, the CDR3 is TGCAGTGCTCCCGACTTGGGGGGCACAGATACGCAGTATTTT. The V gene is TRBV20-1, the J gene TRBJ2-3, with D perhaps assigned TRBD1 or TRBD2 (5 bases each). This CDR3 contains 14 residues. Between the trimmed V and J ends, which lost 5 bases and 1 base, there was a span of 13 bases. CDR1 is DFQATT and CDR2 is SNEGSKA in the germline V gene (reference sequence).